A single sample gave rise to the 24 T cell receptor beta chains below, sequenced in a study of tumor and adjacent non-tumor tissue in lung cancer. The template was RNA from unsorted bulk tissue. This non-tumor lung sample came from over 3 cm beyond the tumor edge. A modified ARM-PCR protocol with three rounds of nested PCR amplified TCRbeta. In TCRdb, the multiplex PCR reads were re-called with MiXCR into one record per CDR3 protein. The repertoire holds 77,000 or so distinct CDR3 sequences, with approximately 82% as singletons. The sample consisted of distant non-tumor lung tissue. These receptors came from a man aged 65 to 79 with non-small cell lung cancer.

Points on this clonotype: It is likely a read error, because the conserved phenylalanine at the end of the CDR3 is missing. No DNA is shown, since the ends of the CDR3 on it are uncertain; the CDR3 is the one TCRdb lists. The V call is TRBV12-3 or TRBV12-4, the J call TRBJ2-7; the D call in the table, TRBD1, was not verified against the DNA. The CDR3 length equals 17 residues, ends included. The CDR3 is CASSLLLGQKSSMEQYL.

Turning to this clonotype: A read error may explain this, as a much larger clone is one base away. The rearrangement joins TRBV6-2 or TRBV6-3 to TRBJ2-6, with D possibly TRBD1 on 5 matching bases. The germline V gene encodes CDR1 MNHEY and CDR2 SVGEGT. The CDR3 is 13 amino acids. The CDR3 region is CASSSSGANVPTF. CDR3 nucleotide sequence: TGTGCCAGCAGTTCCTCTGGGGCCAACGTCCCGACTTTC.

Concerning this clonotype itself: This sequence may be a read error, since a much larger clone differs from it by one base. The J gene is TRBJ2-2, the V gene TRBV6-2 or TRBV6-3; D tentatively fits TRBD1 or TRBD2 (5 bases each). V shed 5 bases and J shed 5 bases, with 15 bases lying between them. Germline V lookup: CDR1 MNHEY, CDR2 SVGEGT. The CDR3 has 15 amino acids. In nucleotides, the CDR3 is TGTGCCAGCAGTCCCGGGATAGGGGAGACCGGGGAGCTGTTTTTT. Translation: CASSPGIGETGELFF.

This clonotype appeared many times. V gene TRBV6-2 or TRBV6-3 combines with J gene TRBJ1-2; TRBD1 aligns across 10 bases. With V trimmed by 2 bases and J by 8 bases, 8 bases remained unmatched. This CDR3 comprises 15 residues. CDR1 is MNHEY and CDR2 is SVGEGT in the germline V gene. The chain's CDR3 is CASSYRDRGSRGYTF. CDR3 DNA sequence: TGTGCCAGCAGTTACCGGGACAGGGGATCGCGGGGCTACACCTTC.

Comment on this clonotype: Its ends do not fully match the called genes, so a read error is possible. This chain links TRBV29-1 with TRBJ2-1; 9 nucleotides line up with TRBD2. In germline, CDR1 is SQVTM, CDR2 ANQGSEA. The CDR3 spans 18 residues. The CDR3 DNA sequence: TGCAGCGTTGTAGGAATTCTAGCGGGAAGGCTCAGAGGCAATGAGAAGTTCTTC. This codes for CSVVGILAGRLRGNEKFF.

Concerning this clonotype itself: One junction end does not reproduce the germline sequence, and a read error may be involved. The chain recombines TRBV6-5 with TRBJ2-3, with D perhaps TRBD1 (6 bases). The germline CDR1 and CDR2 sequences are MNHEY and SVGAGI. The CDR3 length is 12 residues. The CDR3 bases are TGTGCCGGCAGGGGCTTGATAGATACGCAGTATTTT. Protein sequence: CAGRGLIDTQYF.

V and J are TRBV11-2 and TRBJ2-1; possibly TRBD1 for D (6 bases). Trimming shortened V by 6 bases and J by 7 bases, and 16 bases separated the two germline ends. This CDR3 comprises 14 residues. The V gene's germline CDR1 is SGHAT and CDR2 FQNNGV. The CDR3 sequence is CASRESLGGNEQFF. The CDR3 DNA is TGTGCCAGCAGGGAATCGTTAGGGGGAAATGAGCAGTTCTTC.

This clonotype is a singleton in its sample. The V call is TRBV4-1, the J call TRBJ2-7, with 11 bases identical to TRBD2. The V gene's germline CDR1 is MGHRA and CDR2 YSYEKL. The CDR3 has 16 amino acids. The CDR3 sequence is CVNSRTLAGEGDEQYF. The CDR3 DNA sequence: TGCGTCAATAGCCGGACACTAGCGGGAGAAGGGGACGAGCAGTACTTC.

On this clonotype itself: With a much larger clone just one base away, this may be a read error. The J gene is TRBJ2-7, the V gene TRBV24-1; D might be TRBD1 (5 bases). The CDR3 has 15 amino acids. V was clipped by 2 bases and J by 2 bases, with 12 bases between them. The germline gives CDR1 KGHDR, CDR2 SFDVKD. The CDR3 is CATSDSNSRAYEQYF. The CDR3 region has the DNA TGTGCCACCAGTGATTCGAACAGCAGGGCCTACGAGCAGTACTTC.

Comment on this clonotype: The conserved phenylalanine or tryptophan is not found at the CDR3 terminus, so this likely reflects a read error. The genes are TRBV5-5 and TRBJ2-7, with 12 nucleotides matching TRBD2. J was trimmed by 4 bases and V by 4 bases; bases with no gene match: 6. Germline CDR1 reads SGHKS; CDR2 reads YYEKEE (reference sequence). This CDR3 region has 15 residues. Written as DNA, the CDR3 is TGTGCCAGCAGCCGGACTAGCGGGACCACATACGAGCAGTACTTA. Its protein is CASSRTSGTTYEQYL.

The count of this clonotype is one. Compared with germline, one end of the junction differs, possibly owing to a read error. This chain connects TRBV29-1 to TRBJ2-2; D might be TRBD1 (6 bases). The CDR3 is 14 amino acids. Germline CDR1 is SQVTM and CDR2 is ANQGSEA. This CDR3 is CSIDGQGNTGELYF. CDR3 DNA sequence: TGCAGCATTGACGGGCAGGGGAACACCGGGGAGCTGTATTTT.

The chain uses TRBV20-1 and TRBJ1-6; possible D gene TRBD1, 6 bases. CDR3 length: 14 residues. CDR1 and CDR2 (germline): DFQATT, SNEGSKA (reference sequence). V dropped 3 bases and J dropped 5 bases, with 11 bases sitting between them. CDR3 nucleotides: TGCAGTGCTAGTAGTCAGGGGAATAATTCACCCCTCCACTTT. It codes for CSASSQGNNSPLHF.

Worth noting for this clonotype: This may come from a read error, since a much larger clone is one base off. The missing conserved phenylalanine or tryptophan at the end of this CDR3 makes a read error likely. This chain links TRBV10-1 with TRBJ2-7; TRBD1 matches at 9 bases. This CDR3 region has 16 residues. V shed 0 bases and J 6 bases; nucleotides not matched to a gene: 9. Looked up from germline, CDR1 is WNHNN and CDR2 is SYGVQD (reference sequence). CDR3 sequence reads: CASSESKTGGRCEQYI. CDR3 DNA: TGCGCCAGCAGTGAGTCGAAGACAGGGGGAAGGTGCGAGCAGTACATC.

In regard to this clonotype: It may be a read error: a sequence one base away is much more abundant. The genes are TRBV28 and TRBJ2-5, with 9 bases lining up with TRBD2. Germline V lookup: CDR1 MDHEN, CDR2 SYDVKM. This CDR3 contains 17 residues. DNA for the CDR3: TGTGTCAGCAGTTTACCTTTGAGCGGGGGGCGGCAAGAGACCCAGTACTTC. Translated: CVSSLPLSGGRQETQYF.

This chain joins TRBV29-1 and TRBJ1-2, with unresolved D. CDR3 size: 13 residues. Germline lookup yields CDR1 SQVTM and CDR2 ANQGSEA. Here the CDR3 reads CSILQAGAYGYTF. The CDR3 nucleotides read TGCAGTATTCTCCAGGCGGGAGCCTATGGCTACACCTTC.

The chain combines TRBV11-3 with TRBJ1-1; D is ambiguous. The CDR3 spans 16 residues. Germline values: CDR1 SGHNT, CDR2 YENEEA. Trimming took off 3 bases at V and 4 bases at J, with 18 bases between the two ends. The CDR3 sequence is CASSFRDITMSTEAFF. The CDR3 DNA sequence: TGTGCCAGCAGCTTCCGGGATATAACCATGAGCACTGAAGCTTTCTTT. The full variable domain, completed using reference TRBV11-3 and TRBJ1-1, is EAGVVQSPRYKIIEKKQPVAFWCNPISGHNTLYWYLQNLGQGPELLIRYENEEAVDDSQLPKDRFSAERLKGVDSTLKIQPAELGDSAVYLCASSFRDITMSTEAFFGQGTRLTVV.

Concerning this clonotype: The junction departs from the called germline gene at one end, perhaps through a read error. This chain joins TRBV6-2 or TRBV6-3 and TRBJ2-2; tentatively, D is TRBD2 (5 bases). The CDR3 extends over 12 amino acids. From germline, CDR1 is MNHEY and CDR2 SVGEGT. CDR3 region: CVSSTNTGELFF. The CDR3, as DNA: TGTGTCAGCAGTACAAACACCGGGGAGCTATTTTTT.

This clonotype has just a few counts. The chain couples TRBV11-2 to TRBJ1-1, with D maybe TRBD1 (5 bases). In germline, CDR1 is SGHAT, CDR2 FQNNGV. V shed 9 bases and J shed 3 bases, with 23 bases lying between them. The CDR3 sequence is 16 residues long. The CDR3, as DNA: TGTGCCAGAAGCCTACGTACTCGACAGAGCGACACTGAAGCTTTCTTT. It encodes CARSLRTRQSDTEAFF.

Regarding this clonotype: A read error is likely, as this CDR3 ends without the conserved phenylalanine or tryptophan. The CDR3 nucleotides read TGTACCAGCTGGAGCGGGAGCACAGATACGCAGTATTAT. Translation: CTSWSGSTDTQYY. The J gene is TRBJ2-3, the V gene TRBV6-1; D is perhaps TRBD2 (6 bases). The CDR3 totals 13 residues. Germline V CDR1 and CDR2: MNHNS, SASEGT.

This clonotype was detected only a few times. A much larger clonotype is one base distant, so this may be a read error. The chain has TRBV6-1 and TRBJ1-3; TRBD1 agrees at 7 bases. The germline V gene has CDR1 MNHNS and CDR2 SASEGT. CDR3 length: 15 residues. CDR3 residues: CASSAAGGPGNTIDF. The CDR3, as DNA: TGTGCCAGCAGTGCGGCAGGGGGGCCTGGAAACACCATAGATTTT.

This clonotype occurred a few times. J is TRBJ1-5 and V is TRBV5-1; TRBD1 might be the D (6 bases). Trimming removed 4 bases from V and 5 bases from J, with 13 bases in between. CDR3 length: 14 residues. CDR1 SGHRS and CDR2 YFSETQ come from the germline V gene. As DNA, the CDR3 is TGCGCCAGCAGCGAGGGGGGGGGCGATCAGCCCCAGCATTTT. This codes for CASSEGGGDQPQHF. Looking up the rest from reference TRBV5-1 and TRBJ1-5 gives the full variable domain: KAGVTQTPRYLIKTRGQQVTLSCSPISGHRSVSWYQQTPGQGLQFLFEYFSETQRNKGNFPGRFSGRQFSNSRSEMNVSTLELGDSALYLCASSEGGGDQPQHFGDGTRLSIL.

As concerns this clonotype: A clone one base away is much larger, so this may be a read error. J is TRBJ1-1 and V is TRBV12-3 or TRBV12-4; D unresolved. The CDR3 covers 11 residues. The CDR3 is CASIANTEASF. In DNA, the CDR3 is TGTGCCAGCATTGCGAACACTGAAGCTTCCTTT.

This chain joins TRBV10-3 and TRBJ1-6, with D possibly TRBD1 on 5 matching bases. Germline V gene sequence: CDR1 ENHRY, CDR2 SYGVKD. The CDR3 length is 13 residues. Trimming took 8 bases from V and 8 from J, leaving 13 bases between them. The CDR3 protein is CAIARAWDSPLHF. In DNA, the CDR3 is TGTGCCATCGCCAGGGCTTGGGATTCACCCCTCCACTTT.

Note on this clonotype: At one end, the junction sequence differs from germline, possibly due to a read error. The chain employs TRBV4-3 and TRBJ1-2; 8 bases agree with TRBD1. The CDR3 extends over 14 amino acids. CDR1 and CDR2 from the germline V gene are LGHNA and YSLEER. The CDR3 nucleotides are TGCGCCGGCAGCCAAGACCACGGGACAGGACGATACACCTTC. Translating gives CAGSQDHGTGRYTF.